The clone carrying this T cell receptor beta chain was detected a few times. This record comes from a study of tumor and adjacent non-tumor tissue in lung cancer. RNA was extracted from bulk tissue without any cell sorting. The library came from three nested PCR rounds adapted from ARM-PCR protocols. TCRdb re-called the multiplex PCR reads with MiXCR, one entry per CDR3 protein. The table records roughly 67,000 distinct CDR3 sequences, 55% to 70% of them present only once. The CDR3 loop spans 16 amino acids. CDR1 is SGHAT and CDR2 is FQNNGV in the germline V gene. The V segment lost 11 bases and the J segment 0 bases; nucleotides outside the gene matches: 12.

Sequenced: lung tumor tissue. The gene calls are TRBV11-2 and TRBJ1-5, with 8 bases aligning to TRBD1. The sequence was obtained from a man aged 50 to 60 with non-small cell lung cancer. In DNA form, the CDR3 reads TGTGCCGGGGGGGGGGACAGGTTCACTAGCAATCAGCCCCAGCATTTT. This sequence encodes CAGGGDRFTSNQPQHF.